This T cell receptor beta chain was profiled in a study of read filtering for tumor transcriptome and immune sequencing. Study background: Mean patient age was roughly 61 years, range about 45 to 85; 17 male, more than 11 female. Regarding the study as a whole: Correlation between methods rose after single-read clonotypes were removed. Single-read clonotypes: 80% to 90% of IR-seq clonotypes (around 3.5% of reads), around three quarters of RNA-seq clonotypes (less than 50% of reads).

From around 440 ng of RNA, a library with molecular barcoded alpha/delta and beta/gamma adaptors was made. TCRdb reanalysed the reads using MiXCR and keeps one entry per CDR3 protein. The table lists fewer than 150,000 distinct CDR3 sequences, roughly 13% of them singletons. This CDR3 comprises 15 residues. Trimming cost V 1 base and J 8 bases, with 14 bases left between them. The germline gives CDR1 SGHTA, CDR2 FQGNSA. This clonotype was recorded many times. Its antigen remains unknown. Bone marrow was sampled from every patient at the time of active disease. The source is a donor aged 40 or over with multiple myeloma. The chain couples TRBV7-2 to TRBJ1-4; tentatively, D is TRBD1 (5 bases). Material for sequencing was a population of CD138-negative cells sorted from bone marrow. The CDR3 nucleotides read TGTGCCAGCAGCTTAGGCGGGACCGACCGAGAAAAACTGTTTTTT. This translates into CASSLGGTDREKLFF.